These T cell receptor beta chains were read from a single sample in a study of blood T cell repertoires in COVID-19. Sequencing used immunoSEQ multiplex PCR; TCRdb keeps in-frame clones, though not all of them. In the table there are approximately 260,000 clones, approximately 83% of which are singletons. Sequencing was carried out using peripheral blood. The receptor set was obtained from a woman between 65 and 79 years old with acute or convalescent COVID-19. Each CDR3 is given with its conserved first and last residue. The D gene is left open where the match is weak. Some rows have no size entry. The others give once, few or many, or a class for an expanded clone.

CASSIDRAYGYTF,TGTGCCAGCAGTATAGACAGGGCCTACGGCTACACCTTC,-,TRBJ1-2,TRBV28,TRBD1
CASSQENLRVTGANVLTF,TGTGCCAGCAGCCAAGAAAACCTCAGGGTCACTGGGGCCAACGTCCTGACTTTC,-,TRBJ2-6,TRBV4-2,-
CASSLSGIPNEQFF,TGCGCCAGCAGCTTATCGGGGATCCCCAATGAGCAGTTCTTC,-,TRBJ2-1,TRBV5-1,-
CASSVGGKGTDTQYF,TGTGCCAGCAGCGTAGGCGGCAAAGGCACAGATACGCAGTATTTT,-,TRBJ2-3,TRBV9,-
CAIGGRTGTYGYTF,TGTGCCATCGGGGGACGGACAGGGACCTATGGCTACACCTTC,once,TRBJ1-2,TRBV7-9,TRBD1
CSVEDRGLEGYTF,TGCAGCGTTGAGGACAGGGGATTGGAAGGCTACACCTTC,-,TRBJ1-2,TRBV29-1,TRBD1
CASSPGGRVRSYEQYF,TGTGCCAGCAGCCCGGGTGGGCGGGTCCGCTCCTACGAGCAGTACTTC,-,TRBJ2-7,TRBV9,-
CASSVGSRGEKLFF,TGTGCCAGCAGTGTAGGGAGTAGAGGTGAAAAACTGTTTTTT,-,TRBJ1-4,TRBV2,-
CSASTGILNTEAFF,TGCAGTGCTAGTACAGGGATCCTGAACACTGAAGCTTTCTTT,-,TRBJ1-1,TRBV20-1,-
CASSQANGGAIYGYTF,TGCGCCAGCAGCCAAGCGAACGGAGGCGCGATTTATGGCTACACCTTC,-,TRBJ1-2,TRBV4-1,-
CASSETGLQADTQYF,TGTGCCAGCAGTGAGACAGGTCTACAGGCGGATACGCAGTATTTT,-,TRBJ2-3,TRBV6-1,-
CASGFGTENSPLHF,TGTGCCAGCGGCTTCGGGACAGAGAATTCACCCCTCCACTTT,-,TRBJ1-6,TRBV27,TRBD1
CASSQTSGGPGQETQYF,TGTGCCAGCAGCCAAACCAGCGGGGGGCCGGGGCAAGAGACCCAGTACTTC,-,TRBJ2-5,TRBV3-1/TRBV3-2,TRBD2
CASTPRTSGGPYEQFF,TGCGCCAGCACCCCCCGGACTAGCGGGGGGCCGTATGAGCAGTTCTTC,once,TRBJ2-1,TRBV5-1,TRBD2
CASSLSSGLGTDTQYF,TGTGCCAGCAGCTTAAGTTCGGGACTTGGCACAGATACGCAGTATTTT,-,TRBJ2-3,TRBV7-6,-
CASSLTTSQETQYF,TGCGCCAGCAGCTTGACGACAAGTCAAGAGACCCAGTACTTC,few,TRBJ2-5,TRBV5-1,-
CASRRDRSVAGGRATQYF,TGTGCCAGCAGGCGGGACCGTTCGGTAGCGGGGGGGCGGGCGACCCAGTACTTC,once,TRBJ2-5,TRBV2,TRBD2
CASSQRDSTTDTQYF,TGTGCCAGCAGCCAGCGGGACTCCACCACAGATACGCAGTATTTT,-,TRBJ2-3,TRBV3-1/TRBV3-2,-
CATGVGILETQYF,TGTGCCACGGGGGTGGGGATTTTGGAGACCCAGTACTTC,-,TRBJ2-5,TRBV3-1/TRBV3-2,-
CASSPSVTYNEQFF,TGCGCCAGCAGCCCCAGCGTAACCTACAATGAGCAGTTCTTC,few,TRBJ2-1,TRBV4-1,-